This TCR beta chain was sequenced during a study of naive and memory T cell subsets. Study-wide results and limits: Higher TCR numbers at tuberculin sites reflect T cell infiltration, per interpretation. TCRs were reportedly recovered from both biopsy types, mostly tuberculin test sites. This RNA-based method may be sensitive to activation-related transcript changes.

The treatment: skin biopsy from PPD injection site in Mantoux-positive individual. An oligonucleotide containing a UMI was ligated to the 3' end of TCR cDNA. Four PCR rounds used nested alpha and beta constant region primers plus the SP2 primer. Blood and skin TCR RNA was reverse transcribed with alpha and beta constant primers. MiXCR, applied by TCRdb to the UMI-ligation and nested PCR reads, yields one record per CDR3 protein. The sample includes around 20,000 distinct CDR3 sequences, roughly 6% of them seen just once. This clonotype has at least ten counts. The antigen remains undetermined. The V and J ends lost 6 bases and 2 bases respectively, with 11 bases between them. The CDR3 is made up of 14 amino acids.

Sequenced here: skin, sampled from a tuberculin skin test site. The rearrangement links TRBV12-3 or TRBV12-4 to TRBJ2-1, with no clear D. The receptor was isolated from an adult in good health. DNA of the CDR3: TGTGCCAGCAGCCCACTTGAACCCTACAATGAGCAGTTCTTC. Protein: CASSPLEPYNEQFF.